These 21 T cell receptor beta chains share one sample of origin, sequenced in a study of PD-L1 blockade in urothelial cancer. This table comes from immunoSEQ multiplex PCR, and its TCRdb copy is limited to in-frame clones, with some not included. The sample lists tens of thousands of clones, approximately 86% seen once, with around 15% in the top ten. The source was PBMCs, collected around atezolizumab (anti-PD-L1) treatment. The receptors stem from a man aged 55 to 70 with urothelial cancer.

V gene TRBV14 combines with J gene TRBJ2-5; D is unresolved. This CDR3 comprises 13 residues. Germline V gene data show CDR1 as SGHDN and CDR2 as FVKESK. Between the trimmed V and J ends, which lost 0 bases and 5 bases, there was a span of 7 bases. The CDR3 DNA is TGTGCCAGCAGCCAAGATCTGTATGAGACCCAGTACTTC. Translated, it gives CASSQDLYETQYF.

This chain connects TRBV6-1 to TRBJ2-7; D is possibly TRBD1 (6 bases). The germline gives CDR1 MNHNS, CDR2 SASEGT. Between the trimmed V and J ends, which lost 3 bases and 3 bases, there was a span of 12 bases. This CDR3 has 14 amino acids. This CDR3 is CASSDMGASYEQYF. The DNA for the CDR3 is TGTGCCAGCAGTGATATGGGGGCTAGCTACGAGCAGTACTTC.

The V and J genes are TRBV7-2 and TRBJ2-1; 11 bases line up with TRBD2. This CDR3 region has 16 residues. Germline-derived CDR1 and CDR2 are SGHTA and FQGNSA. V was clipped by 2 bases and J by 6 bases; unmatched bases: 6. The CDR3 nucleotides are TGTGCCAGCAGCTTAACCGGGACTAGCGGTCTCAATGAGCAGTTCTTC. It encodes CASSLTGTSGLNEQFF.

The J gene is TRBJ2-7, the V gene TRBV10-3; the D gene is possibly TRBD1 (6 bases). Germline V gives CDR1 ENHRY, CDR2 SYGVKD. The CDR3 loop spans 12 amino acids. The germline V and J ends were trimmed by 8 bases and 5 bases, with 13 bases remaining between them. Here the CDR3 DNA reads TGTGCCATCTACAGGGAATTTAACGAGCAGTACTTC. As protein: CAIYREFNEQYF.

This rearrangement joins TRBV19 to TRBJ1-2; no firm D call. This CDR3 is 12 amino acids long. Germline V gene lookup returns CDR1 LNHDA and CDR2 SQIVND (reference sequence). V gave up 7 bases and J gave up 4 bases, with 10 bases separating them. DNA for the CDR3: TGTGCCAGTACAGATTACAGCTATGGCTACACCTTC. Translating gives CASTDYSYGYTF.

A few counts support this clone. This chain links TRBV5-1 with TRBJ1-3; 10 positions match TRBD1. V dropped 2 bases and J dropped 0; count of bases not matched to a gene: 5. Germline V CDR1 and CDR2: SGHRS, YFSETQ. This CDR3 region has 17 residues. CDR3: CASSLFGTGVSGNTIYF. CDR3 sequence (DNA): TGCGCCAGCAGCTTATTTGGGACAGGGGTCTCTGGAAACACCATATATTTT.

With regard to this clone: Other DNA sequences within the sample encode an identical CDR3. V gene TRBV27 combines with J gene TRBJ2-7; D remains ambiguous. This CDR3 has 14 amino acids. The V and J ends lost 5 bases and 7 bases respectively, with 18 bases between them. CDR1 and CDR2 from the germline V gene are MNHEY and SMNVEV (reference sequence). The chain's CDR3 is CASSPAGSSYEQYF. CDR3 DNA sequence: TGTGCCAGCAGTCCGGCAGGCTCCAGCTATGAGCAGTACTTC.

The genes are TRBV7-8 and TRBJ2-7, with D maybe TRBD2 (6 bases). Germline-derived CDR1 and CDR2 are SGHVS and FQNEAQ. V gave up 0 bases and J gave up 0 bases, with 9 bases separating them. The CDR3 sequence is 15 residues long. CDR3 sequence: CASSLAPGLSYEQYF. In DNA, the CDR3 is TGTGCCAGCAGCTTAGCCCCGGGACTCTCCTACGAGCAGTACTTC.

The chain combines TRBV28 with TRBJ2-4; 9 nucleotides match TRBD1. The germline V gene has CDR1 MDHEN and CDR2 SYDVKM. V lost 4 bases to trimming and J lost 1 base; unmatched junction nucleotides: 8. The CDR3 totals 17 residues. CDR3 DNA: TGTGCCAGCAGTTCTCGCGGACAGGGGATGGCCAAAAACATTCAGTACTTC. Amino acid sequence: CASSSRGQGMAKNIQYF. The full variable domain, its missing parts supplied by reference TRBV28 and TRBJ2-4, is DVKVTQSSRYLVKRTGEKVFLECVQDMDHENMFWYRQDPGLGLRLIYFSYDVKMKEKGDIPEGYSVSREKKERFSLILESASTNQTSMYLCASSSRGQGMAKNIQYFGAGTRLSVL.

A few counts support this clone. The V gene is TRBV2, the J gene TRBJ1-2; D gene unclear. Germline CDR1 SNHLY, CDR2 FYNNEI. V lost 7 bases to trimming and J lost 5 bases, with 11 bases between them. The CDR3 consists of 12 residues. The CDR3 here is CASTPMAYGYTF. The CDR3 DNA follows: TGTGCCAGCACTCCAATGGCTTATGGCTACACCTTC.

The V and J genes are TRBV30 and TRBJ2-3, with 11 bases identical to TRBD2. The V gene's germline CDR1 is GTSNPN and CDR2 SVGIG (reference sequence). V shed 5 bases and J 2 bases; nucleotides not matched to a gene: 3. The CDR3 spans 14 residues. The CDR3 DNA is TGTGCCTGGGGGACTAGCGGTTACACAGATACGCAGTATTTT. Translating it yields CAWGTSGYTDTQYF.

This chain connects TRBV30 to TRBJ1-2; D is unresolved. The CDR3 has 12 residues. Trimming removed 4 bases at V and 8 bases at J, with 14 bases between. Looked up from germline, CDR1 is GTSNPN and CDR2 is SVGIG (reference sequence). As DNA, the CDR3 is TGTGCCTGGAACCTCGACCTGGAGGGCTACACCTTC. As protein: CAWNLDLEGYTF.

V gene TRBV4-1 combines with J gene TRBJ2-6; 7 bases are shared with TRBD2. The V gene's germline CDR1 is MGHRA and CDR2 YSYEKL. The CDR3 has 18 residues. The junction had 8 bases not matched to a gene; V was cut back by 3 bases and J by 0 bases. Here the CDR3 DNA reads TGCGCCAGCAGCCAGCGGGGGTTCCAGAGCTCTGGGGCCAACGTCCTGACTTTC. It encodes CASSQRGFQSSGANVLTF.

The chain links TRBV9 to TRBJ2-1; TRBD2 agrees at 8 bases. CDR3 length: 15 residues. J gave up 4 bases and V 0 bases, and 3 bases lay outside the gene matches. Germline CDR1 is SGDLS and CDR2 is YYNGEE. CDR3 nucleotides: TGTGCCAGCAGCGTAGTTAGCGGGGCTTACAATGAGCAGTTCTTC. Protein product: CASSVVSGAYNEQFF.

The chain employs TRBV28 and TRBJ1-1; D might be TRBD1 (6 bases). Germline CDR1 and CDR2: MDHEN and SYDVKM. CDR3 size: 14 residues. V was shortened by 5 bases and J by 5 bases, with 15 bases between the two germline ends. The CDR3 region has the DNA TGTGCCAGCAGTGCCCACAGGGTTCTAACTGAAGCTTTCTTT. This gives the protein CASSAHRVLTEAFF.

V is TRBV6-6 and J is TRBJ1-5, with unresolved D. From germline, CDR1 is MNHNY and CDR2 SVGAGI (reference sequence). The CDR3 spans 13 residues. Trimming left V 2 bases short and J 5 bases short, with 7 bases between. CDR3 nucleotides: TGTGCCAGCAGTTACCAGAAAGATCAGCCCCAGCATTTT. Its translation is CASSYQKDQPQHF.

The V call is TRBV7-3, the J call TRBJ2-7; 8 nucleotides match TRBD1. The CDR3 extends over 15 amino acids. Unmatched junction bases numbered 9, after V lost 5 bases and J lost 3 bases. Looked up from germline, CDR1 is SGHTA and CDR2 is FQGTGA. CDR3 in amino acids: CASSILPGQDYEQYF. CDR3 nucleotide sequence: TGTGCCAGCAGCATCCTTCCGGGACAGGACTACGAGCAGTACTTC.

This clone was seen ten or more times. This sequence joins TRBV7-6 and TRBJ2-2, with 8 bases that match TRBD1. This CDR3 contains 16 residues. Germline V gives CDR1 SGHVS, CDR2 FNYEAQ. Trimming at V came to 2 bases and at J to 5 bases, leaving 7 bases not matched to a gene. The CDR3 is CASSLRTGRGTGELFF. The CDR3 DNA is TGTGCCAGCAGCTTAAGGACAGGGAGAGGGACCGGGGAGCTGTTTTTT.

The chain couples TRBV28 to TRBJ2-5, with 9 bases that match TRBD2. The germline CDR1 and CDR2 sequences are MDHEN and SYDVKM. The CDR3 loop spans 12 amino acids. V shed 8 bases, J shed 5 bases, and the junction held 3 bases outside the gene matches. CDR3 protein: CASVAGEETQYF. CDR3 coding DNA: TGTGCCAGCGTAGCGGGAGAGGAGACCCAGTACTTC. Based on the CDR3 plus reference TRBV28 and TRBJ2-5, the full variable domain is DVKVTQSSRYLVKRTGEKVFLECVQDMDHENMFWYRQDPGLGLRLIYFSYDVKMKEKGDIPEGYSVSREKKERFSLILESASTNQTSMYLCASVAGEETQYFGPGTRLLVL.

This sequence joins TRBV18 and TRBJ1-5; D is unclear. The length of the CDR3 is 17 residues. The V gene's germline CDR1 is KGHSH and CDR2 LQKENI. Trimming took off 6 bases at V and 1 base at J, with 19 bases between the two ends. As DNA, the CDR3 is TGTGCCAGCTCCAAAACGGCGGCGCCGGGGAGCAATCAGCCCCAGCATTTT. Protein sequence: CASSKTAAPGSNQPQHF.

The gene calls are TRBV6-4 and TRBJ1-1, with unresolved D. Germline CDR1 is MRHNA and CDR2 is SNTAGT. Deletions cut 3 bases from V and 1 base from J, with 6 bases between. The CDR3 spans 13 residues. The CDR3, as DNA: TGTGCCAGCAGTGAAGAGGGGAACACTGAAGCTTTCTTT. It translates to CASSEEGNTEAFF.